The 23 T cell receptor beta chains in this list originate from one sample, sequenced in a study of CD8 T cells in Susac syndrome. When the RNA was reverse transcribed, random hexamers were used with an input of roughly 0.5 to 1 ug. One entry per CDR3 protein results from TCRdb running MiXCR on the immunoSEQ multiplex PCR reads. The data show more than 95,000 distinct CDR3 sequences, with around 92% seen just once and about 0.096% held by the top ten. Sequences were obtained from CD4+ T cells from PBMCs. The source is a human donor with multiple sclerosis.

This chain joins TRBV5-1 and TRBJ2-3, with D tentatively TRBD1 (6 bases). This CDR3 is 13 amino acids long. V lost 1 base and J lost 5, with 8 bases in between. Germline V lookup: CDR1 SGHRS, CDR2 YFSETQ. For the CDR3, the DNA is TGCGCCAGCAGCTTGCAAGGGGGAGATACGCAGTATTTT. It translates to CASSLQGGDTQYF. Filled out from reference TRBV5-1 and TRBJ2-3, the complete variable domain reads KAGVTQTPRYLIKTRGQQVTLSCSPISGHRSVSWYQQTPGQGLQFLFEYFSETQRNKGNFPGRFSGRQFSNSRSEMNVSTLELGDSALYLCASSLQGGDTQYFGPGTRLTVL.

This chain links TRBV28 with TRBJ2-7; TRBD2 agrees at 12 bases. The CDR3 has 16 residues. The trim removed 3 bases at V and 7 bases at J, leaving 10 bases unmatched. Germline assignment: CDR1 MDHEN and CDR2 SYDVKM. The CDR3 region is CASSFGTSGPYGEQYF. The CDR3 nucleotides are TGTGCCAGCAGTTTTGGGACTAGCGGGCCATATGGGGAGCAGTACTTC.

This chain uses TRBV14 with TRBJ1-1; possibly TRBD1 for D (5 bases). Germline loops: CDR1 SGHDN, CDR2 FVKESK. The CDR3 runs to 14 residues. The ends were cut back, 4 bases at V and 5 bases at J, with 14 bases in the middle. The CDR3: CASSLLGGDTEAFF. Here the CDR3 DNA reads TGTGCCAGCAGCCTCCTGGGAGGGGATACTGAAGCTTTCTTT.

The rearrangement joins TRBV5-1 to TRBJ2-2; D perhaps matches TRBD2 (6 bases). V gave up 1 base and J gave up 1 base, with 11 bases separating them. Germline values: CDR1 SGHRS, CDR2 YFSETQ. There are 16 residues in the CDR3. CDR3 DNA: TGCGCCAGCAGCTTGTATGGAGGGGTGAACACCGGGGAGCTGTTTTTT. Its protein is CASSLYGGVNTGELFF.

CDR3 DNA: TGTGCCAGCAGCCTAAGGACTAGCGGTACTTCTGGGGCCAACGTCCTGACTTTC. It translates to CASSLRTSGTSGANVLTF. The chain combines TRBV7-2 with TRBJ2-6; TRBD2 matches 10 bases. The CDR3 is made up of 18 amino acids. Trimming at V came to 5 bases and at J to 1 base, leaving 8 bases not matched to a gene. The V gene's germline CDR1 is SGHTA and CDR2 FQGNSA.

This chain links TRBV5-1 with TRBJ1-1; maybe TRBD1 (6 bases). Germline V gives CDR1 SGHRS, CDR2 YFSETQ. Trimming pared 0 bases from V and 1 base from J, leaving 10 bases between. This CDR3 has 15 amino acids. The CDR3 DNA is TGCGCCAGCAGCTTGGGACAGGCGAAGAACACTGAAGCTTTCTTT. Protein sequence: CASSLGQAKNTEAFF.

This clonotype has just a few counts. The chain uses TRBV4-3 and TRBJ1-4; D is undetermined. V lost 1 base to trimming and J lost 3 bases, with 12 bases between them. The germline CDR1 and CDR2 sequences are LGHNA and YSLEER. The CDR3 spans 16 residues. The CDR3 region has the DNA TGCGCCAGCAGCCAAGCGGGAGGGTATGCTAATGAAAAACTGTTTTTT. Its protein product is CASSQAGGYANEKLFF.

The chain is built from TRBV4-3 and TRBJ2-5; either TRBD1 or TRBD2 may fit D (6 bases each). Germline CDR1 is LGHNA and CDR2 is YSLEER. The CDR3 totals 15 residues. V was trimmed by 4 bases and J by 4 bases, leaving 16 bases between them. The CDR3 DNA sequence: TGCGCCAGCAGCCCGACGGTTTGGGGGGCAGAGACCCAGTACTTC. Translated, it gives CASSPTVWGAETQYF.

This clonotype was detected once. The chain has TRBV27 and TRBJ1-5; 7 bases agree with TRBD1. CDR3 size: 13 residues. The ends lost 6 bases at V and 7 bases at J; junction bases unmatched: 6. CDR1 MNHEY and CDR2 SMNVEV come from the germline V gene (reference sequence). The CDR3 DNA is TGTGCCAGCAGAGTGACAGGGACGCAGCCCCAGCATTTT. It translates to CASRVTGTQPQHF.

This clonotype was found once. CDR3: CASSPRRAGEVHMGETQYF. CDR3 coding DNA: TGCGCCAGCAGCCCCCGCAGGGCAGGGGAAGTACATATGGGAGAGACCCAGTACTTC. The chain couples TRBV5-1 to TRBJ2-5, with TRBD1 as a possible D gene (6 bases). The V and J ends lost 4 bases and 4 bases respectively, with 29 bases between them. The CDR3 contains 19 residues. Germline V gene data show CDR1 as SGHRS and CDR2 as YFSETQ.

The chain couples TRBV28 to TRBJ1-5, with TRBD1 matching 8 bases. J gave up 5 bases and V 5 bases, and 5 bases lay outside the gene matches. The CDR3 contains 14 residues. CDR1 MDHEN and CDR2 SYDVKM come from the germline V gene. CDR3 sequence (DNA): TGTGCCAGCAGTGGACAGGGTCATGATCAGCCCCAGCATTTT. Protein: CASSGQGHDQPQHF.

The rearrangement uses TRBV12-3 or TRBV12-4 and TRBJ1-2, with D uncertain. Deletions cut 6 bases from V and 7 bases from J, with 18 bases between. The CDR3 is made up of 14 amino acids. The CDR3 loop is CASRKETATGGYTF. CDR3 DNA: TGTGCCAGCAGGAAGGAGACGGCAACGGGTGGCTACACCTTC.

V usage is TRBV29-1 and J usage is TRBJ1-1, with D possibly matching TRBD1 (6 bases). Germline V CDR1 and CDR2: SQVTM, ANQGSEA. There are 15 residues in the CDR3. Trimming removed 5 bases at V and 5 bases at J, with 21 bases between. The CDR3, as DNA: TGCAGCGTTTGGACCCGACAGGACCCTGGGACTGAAGCTTTCTTT. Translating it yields CSVWTRQDPGTEAFF. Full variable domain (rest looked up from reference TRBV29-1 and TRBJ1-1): SAVISQKPSRDICQRGTSLTIQCQVDSQVTMMFWYRQQPGQSLTLIATANQGSEATYESGFVIDKFPISRPNLTFSTLTVSNMSPEDSSIYLCSVWTRQDPGTEAFFGQGTRLTVV.

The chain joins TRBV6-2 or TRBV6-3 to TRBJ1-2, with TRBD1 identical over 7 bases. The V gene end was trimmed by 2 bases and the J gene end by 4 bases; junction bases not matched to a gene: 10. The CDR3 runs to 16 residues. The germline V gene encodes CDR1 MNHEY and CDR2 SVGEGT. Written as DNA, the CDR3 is TGTGCCAGCAGTTACGGAATACTCGGGACAGCCTATGGCTACACCTTC. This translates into CASSYGILGTAYGYTF.

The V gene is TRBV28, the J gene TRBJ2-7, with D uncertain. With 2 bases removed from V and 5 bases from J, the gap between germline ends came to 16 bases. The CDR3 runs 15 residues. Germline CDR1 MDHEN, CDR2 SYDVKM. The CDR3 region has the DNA TGTGCCAGCAGTTTAATGCGGACCCCCCCCGACGAGCAGTACTTC. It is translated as CASSLMRTPPDEQYF. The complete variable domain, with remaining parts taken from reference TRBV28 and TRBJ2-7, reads DVKVTQSSRYLVKRTGEKVFLECVQDMDHENMFWYRQDPGLGLRLIYFSYDVKMKEKGDIPEGYSVSREKKERFSLILESASTNQTSMYLCASSLMRTPPDEQYFGPGTRLTVT.

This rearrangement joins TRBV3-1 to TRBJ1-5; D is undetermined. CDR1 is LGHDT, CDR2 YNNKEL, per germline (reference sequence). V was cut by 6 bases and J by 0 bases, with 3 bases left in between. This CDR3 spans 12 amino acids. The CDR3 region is CASSNSNQPQHF. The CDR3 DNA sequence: TGTGCCAGCAGTAATAGCAATCAGCCCCAGCATTTT.

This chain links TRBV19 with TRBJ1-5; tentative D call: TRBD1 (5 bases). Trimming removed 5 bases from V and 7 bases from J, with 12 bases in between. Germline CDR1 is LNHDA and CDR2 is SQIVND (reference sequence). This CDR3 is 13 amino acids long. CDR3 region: CASSVGDWQPQHF. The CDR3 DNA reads TGTGCCAGTAGTGTAGGGGATTGGCAGCCCCAGCATTTT.

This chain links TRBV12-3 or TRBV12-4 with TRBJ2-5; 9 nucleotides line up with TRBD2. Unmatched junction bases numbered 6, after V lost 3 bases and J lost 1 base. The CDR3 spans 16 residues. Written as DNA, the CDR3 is TGTGCCAGCAGTTTTAGCCCGACTAGCGGCCAAGAGACCCAGTACTTC. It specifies CASSFSPTSGQETQYF.

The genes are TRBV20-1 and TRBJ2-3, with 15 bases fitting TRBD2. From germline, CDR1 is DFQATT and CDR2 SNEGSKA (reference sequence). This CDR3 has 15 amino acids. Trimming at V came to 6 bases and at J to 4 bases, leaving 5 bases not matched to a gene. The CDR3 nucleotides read TGCAGTGCCAGGACTAGCGGGGGGGCCCCAGATACGCAGTATTTT. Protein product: CSARTSGGAPDTQYF.

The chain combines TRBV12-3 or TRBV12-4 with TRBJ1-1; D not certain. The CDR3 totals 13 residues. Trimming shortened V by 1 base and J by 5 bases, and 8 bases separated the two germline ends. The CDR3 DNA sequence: TGTGCCAGCAGTTTAGAAGGGAGGACTGAAGCTTTCTTT. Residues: CASSLEGRTEAFF.

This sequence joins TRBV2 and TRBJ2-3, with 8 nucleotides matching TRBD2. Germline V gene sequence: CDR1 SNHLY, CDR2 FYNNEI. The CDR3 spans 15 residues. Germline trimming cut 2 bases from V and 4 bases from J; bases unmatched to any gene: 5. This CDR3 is CASSELRGEADTQYF. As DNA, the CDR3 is TGTGCCAGCAGTGAATTGCGGGGGGAGGCAGATACGCAGTATTTT.

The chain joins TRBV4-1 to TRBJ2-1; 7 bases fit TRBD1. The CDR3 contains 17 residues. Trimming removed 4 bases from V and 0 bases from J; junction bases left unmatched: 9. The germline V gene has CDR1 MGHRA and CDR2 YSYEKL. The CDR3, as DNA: TGCGCCAGCAGCCCAAAACCGGGACAGAGCTCCTACAATGAGCAGTTCTTC. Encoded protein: CASSPKPGQSSYNEQFF.

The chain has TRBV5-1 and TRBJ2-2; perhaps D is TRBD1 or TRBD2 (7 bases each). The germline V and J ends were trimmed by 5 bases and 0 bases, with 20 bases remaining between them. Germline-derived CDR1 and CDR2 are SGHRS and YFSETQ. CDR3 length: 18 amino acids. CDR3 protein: CASSRAGGGPANTGELFF. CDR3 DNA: TGCGCCAGCAGTAGAGCAGGGGGGGGACCCGCGAACACCGGGGAGCTGTTTTTT.